Below are 6 T cell receptor beta chains sequenced from a single sample in a study of post-analysis software for immune sequencing data. Study observations and caveats: Five or six TRBV segments appeared more often in patients than in controls, and TRBV5-6, TRBV5-1 and TRBV20-1 were among these.

TCR beta cDNA libraries included unique molecular identifiers. A single record per CDR3 protein comes from TCRdb applying MiXCR to the PCR reads. The sample records some 240,000 distinct CDR3 sequences, roughly a third being singletons. Their cognate antigens are unknown. The sequenced material came from blood. The receptors were sampled from a girl aged 10-17 years with multiple sclerosis.

The genes are TRBV20-1 and TRBJ1-1, with 7 bases aligning to TRBD1. Germline loops: CDR1 DFQATT, CDR2 SNEGSKA (reference sequence). J was trimmed by 1 base and V by 3 bases; bases with no gene match: 8. The CDR3 runs 15 residues. Here the CDR3 DNA reads TGCAGTGCTAGTACAGGGGTTCCCTCGAACACTGAAGCTTTCTTT. Translating gives CSASTGVPSNTEAFF.

This clonotype occurred once. The V call is TRBV9, the J call TRBJ2-4; no clear D. Near its end, the DNA agrees better with TRBJ2-5, so the J call may be wrong. The germline gives CDR1 SGDLS, CDR2 YYNGEE. The CDR3 spans 13 residues. The CDR3 loop reads CASSVDEGETQYF. The DNA for the CDR3 is TGTGCCAGCAGCGTAGACGAAGGAGAGACCCAGTACTTC.

The sample holds a few counts of this clonotype. The chain recombines TRBV28 with TRBJ1-5; 9 nucleotides align to TRBD1. The ends lost 3 bases at V and 3 bases at J; junction bases unmatched: 3. This CDR3 is built from 15 residues. Germline lookup yields CDR1 MDHEN and CDR2 SYDVKM. CDR3 sequence (DNA): TGTGCCAGCAGTTTCCGGGACAGGGACAATCAGCCCCAGCATTTT. Translation: CASSFRDRDNQPQHF.

The V call is TRBV12-3 or TRBV12-4, the J call TRBJ2-1; either TRBD1 or TRBD2 may supply D (5 bases each). The V end lost 5 bases, the J end lost 9 bases, and 11 bases lay between the germline ends. This CDR3 has 12 residues. The CDR3 region has the DNA TGTGCCAGCAGTACTAGGGGTGGTGAGCAGTTCTTC. It is translated as CASSTRGGEQFF.

Only one count was recorded for this clonotype. V gene TRBV6-6 combines with J gene TRBJ1-5; TRBD1 might be the D (5 bases). Trimming left V 5 bases short and J 7 bases short, with 15 bases between. Germline CDR1 reads MNHNY; CDR2 reads SVGAGI (reference sequence). CDR3 length equals 14 residues. The CDR3 sequence: CASSPSGVTQPQHF. CDR3 DNA sequence: TGTGCCAGCAGTCCCTCGGGGGTGACCCAGCCCCAGCATTTT.

This clonotype was seen a handful of times. This sequence joins TRBV12-3 or TRBV12-4 and TRBJ1-1, with TRBD1 matching 7 bases. This CDR3 comprises 16 residues. J gave up 0 bases and V 4 bases, and 8 bases lay outside the gene matches. CDR3 bases: TGTGCCAGCAGTTCGCCCGGGACAGAAATGAACACTGAAGCTTTCTTT. Protein product: CASSSPGTEMNTEAFF.